These T cell receptor beta chains were read from a single sample in a study of T cell repertoires in cytomegalovirus infection. TCRdb re-called the reads through MiXCR, storing one row per CDR3 protein. The sample carries over 120,000 distinct CDR3 sequences, roughly 32% recorded once. Antigens for these TCRs are unknown. Sequenced here: CD8+ T cells from cultured PBMCs, sampled from culture after CMV antigen stimulation. These receptors were collected from a human donor in good health (CMV status not recorded). Some clones in this sample may be carry-over from other donors' samples. Both conserved end residues are part of each CDR3. A D gene is named only where the DNA matches it firmly.

D gene | V gene | CDR3 protein
TRBD2 | TRBV7-2 | CASSLSGGRDEQYF
NA | TRBV19 | CASSIGQGLLTGEQFF
TRBD1 | TRBV7-1 | CASSTRTGDETQYF
NA | TRBV7-2 | CASSLNGGSSTDTQYF
NA | TRBV11-2 | CASSSPPGGPEAFF
TRBD2 | TRBV7-7 | CASSLFSGGEETQYF
TRBD1 | TRBV5-4 | CASSLGTGTGNTEAFF
TRBD1 | TRBV12-3/TRBV12-4 | CASRTGADTEAFF
TRBD2 | TRBV11-2 | CASSVGGLAGVRYEQFF
TRBD2 | TRBV7-9 | CASSTGGVGEDTQYF
NA | TRBV7-6 | CASSLQGQVMGNEQFF
TRBD1 | TRBV2 | CASGTGLDTQYF
NA | TRBV4-2 | CASSQGTQGINNEQFF
NA | TRBV7-9 | CASTPRSRSNTGELFF
TRBD1 | TRBV7-7 | CASSFTGAGELFF
NA | TRBV2 | CASSQAQGPHTGELFF
NA | TRBV12-3/TRBV12-4 | CASSFNPDGYTF
NA | TRBV11-2 | CASSLGAGETQYF
NA | TRBV19 | CASSIRAMNTEAFF
TRBD1 | TRBV6-1 | CATRYIQGAIDSNTEAFF